This TCR beta chain was sequenced for a study of spatial heterogeneity in lung cancer. Time point in this sample: sample taken at primary tumor resection. Samples were donated by 72 untreated early-stage non-small cell lung cancer patients. This clonotype was found many times. MiXCR, applied by TCRdb to the 5' RACE reads, yields one record per CDR3 protein. There are more than 20,000 distinct CDR3 sequences in the sample; approximately 4.2% occur only once, and around 7.4% lies in the top ten. This specimen consisted of PBMCs, obtained at surgery. The source is a male donor with early-stage non-small cell lung cancer.

CDR3 loop: CASSGQVGYYEQFF. The CDR3 region has the DNA TGTGCCAGCAGTGGTCAGGTTGGATACTATGAGCAGTTCTTC. The rearrangement links TRBV6-1 to TRBJ2-1; D is ambiguous. This CDR3 comprises 14 residues. The germline V gene has CDR1 MNHNS and CDR2 SASEGT. The V end lost 4 bases, the J end lost 8 bases, and 15 bases lay between the germline ends.